This TCR beta chain was sequenced during a study of shared clonotypes between healthy human individuals. Study in general: Donors had three CD4 naive, three CD4 memory, two CD8 naive and one CD8 memory plate apiece. Overall study findings and caveats: Larger estimated richness was generally seen in naive subsets than in memory subsets.

Profiled with immunoSEQ multiplex PCR; TCRdb holds only in-frame clones, not every one. The sample consists of fewer than 3 million clones, under 95% of them appearing once. Note on this clone: What it binds is not known.

Every one of the donors was a Caucasian adult that lived in Nashville, Tennessee. CDR3 length: 15 residues. Looked up from germline, CDR1 is MNHEY and CDR2 is SVGAGI. Trimming removed 5 bases from V and 2 bases from J, with 16 bases in between. The chain uses TRBV6-5 and TRBJ2-7, with D possibly TRBD2 on 6 matching bases. The sequenced sample consisted of naive CD4+ T cells from PBMCs. Subset meaning: CD45RA+ positively selected. The sequence came from a man aged 18 to 35 in good health. Some clones in this sample may be carry-over from other donors' samples. CDR3 protein: CASSQGLDQPYEQYF. DNA of the CDR3: TGTGCCAGCAGTCAGGGACTGGACCAGCCCTACGAGCAGTACTTC.